This TCR beta chain was identified in a study of T cell responses to AZD1222 COVID-19 vaccine. In the study overall: The analysis combined second doses at about 4 or about 12 weeks. Study observations and caveats: White British people made up most donors, females outnumbered males, and clonal diversity was possibly underestimated. Once two AZD1222 doses were given, Spike-specific TCR breadth and depth went up. Nearly half of spike-specific TCRs reportedly target unmutated variant regions.

Assay used: immunoSEQ multiplex PCR; TCRdb lists only in-frame clones, some missing. This sample has 140,000 to 150,000 clones, with 80% to 90% found just once. On this clone itself: Its matching antigen is unknown.

Germline V CDR1 and CDR2: MNHEY, SMNVEV (reference sequence). This CDR3 has 14 residues. V shed 6 bases and J 5 bases; nucleotides not matched to a gene: 8. The receptor's source is an adult in good health. This chain uses TRBV27 with TRBJ2-7; 9 bases line up with TRBD1. Specimen: peripheral blood, collected on day 0 of AZD1222 vaccination. CDR3 in DNA: TGTGCCAGCAGCACGACGACAGGGGGGAACGAGCAGTACTTC. Protein: CASSTTTGGNEQYF.